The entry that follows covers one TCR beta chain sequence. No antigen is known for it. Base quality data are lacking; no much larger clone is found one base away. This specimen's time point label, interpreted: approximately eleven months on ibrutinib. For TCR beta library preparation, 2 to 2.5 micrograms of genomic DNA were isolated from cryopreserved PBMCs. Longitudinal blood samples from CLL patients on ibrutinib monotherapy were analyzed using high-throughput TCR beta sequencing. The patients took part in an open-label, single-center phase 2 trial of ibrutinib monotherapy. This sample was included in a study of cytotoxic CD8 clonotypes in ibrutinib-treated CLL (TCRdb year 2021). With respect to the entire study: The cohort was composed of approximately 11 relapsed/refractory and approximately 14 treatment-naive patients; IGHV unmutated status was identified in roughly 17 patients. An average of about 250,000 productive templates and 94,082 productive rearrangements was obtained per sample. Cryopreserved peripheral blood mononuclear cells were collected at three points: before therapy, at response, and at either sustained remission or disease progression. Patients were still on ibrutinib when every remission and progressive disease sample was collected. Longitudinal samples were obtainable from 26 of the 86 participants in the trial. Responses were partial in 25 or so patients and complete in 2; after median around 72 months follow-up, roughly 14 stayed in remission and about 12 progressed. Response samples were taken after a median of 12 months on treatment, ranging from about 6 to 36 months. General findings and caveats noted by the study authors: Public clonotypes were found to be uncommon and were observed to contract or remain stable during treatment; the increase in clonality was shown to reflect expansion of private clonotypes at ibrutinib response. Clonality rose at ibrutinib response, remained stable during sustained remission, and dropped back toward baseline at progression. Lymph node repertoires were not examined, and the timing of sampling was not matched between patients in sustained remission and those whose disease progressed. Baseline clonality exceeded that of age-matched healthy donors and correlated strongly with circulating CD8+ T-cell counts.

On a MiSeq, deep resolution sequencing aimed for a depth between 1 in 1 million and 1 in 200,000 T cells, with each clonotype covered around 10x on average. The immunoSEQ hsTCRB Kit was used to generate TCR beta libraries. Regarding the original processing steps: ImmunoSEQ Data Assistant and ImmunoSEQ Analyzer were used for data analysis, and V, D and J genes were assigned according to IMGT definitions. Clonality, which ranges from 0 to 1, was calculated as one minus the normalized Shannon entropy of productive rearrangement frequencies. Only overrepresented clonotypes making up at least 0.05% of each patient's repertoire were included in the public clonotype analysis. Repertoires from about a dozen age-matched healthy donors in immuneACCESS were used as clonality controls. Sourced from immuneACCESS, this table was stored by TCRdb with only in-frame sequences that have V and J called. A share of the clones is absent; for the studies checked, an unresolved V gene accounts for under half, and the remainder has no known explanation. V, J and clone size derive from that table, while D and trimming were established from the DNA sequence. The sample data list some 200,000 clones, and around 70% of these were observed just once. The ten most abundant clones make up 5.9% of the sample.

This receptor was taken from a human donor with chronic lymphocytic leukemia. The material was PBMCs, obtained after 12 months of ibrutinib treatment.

Read as DNA, the sequence is TGTGCCTGGAGTGTCCCGGGACAATCCAATGAAAAACTGTTTTTT. Its product reads: CAWSVPGQSNEKLFF. The sequence joins TRBV30 to TRBJ1-4, with TRBD1 as a weak D call on 6 bases. Including cysteine and phenylalanine, the CDR3 has 15 amino acids. Left in the record is the CDR3 DNA by itself, 45 bases read in frame from the first base. CDR1 is given as GTSNPN and CDR2 as SVGIG, both from the germline V gene (reference sequence). V loses 0 bases, J loses 5 bases, and the germline ends lie 13 bases apart. This CDR3, with the reference TRBV30 and TRBJ1-4 proteins standing in past its ends, gives the full variable domain SQTIHQWPATLVQPVGSPLSLECTVEGTSNPNLYWYRQAAGRGLQLLFYSVGIGQISSEVPQNLSASRPQDRQFILSSKKLLLSDSGFYLCAWSVPGQSNEKLFFGSGTQLSVL.